The source of this T cell receptor beta chain is a study of blood T cell repertoires in COVID-19. Using immunoSEQ multiplex PCR, the repertoire was profiled, and TCRdb retains in-frame clones only, with some absent. The sample lists about 260,000 clones, 88% occurring once. The Seattle patients, enrolled during active infection, were followed longitudinally. The CDR3 covers 15 residues. The V end was cut by 0 bases, the J end by 4 bases, with 12 bases between. Germline assignment: CDR1 LGHDT and CDR2 YNNKEL (reference sequence). The source material was peripheral blood. The chain combines TRBV3-1 (or the pseudogene TRBV3-2) with TRBJ2-5; D is uncertain. The TCR sequence derives from a woman between 70 and 85 years old with COVID-19, enrolled during active disease. In DNA, the CDR3 is TGTGCCAGCAGCCAAGATCGAGGAGCCCCAGAGACCCAGTACTTC. Protein sequence: CASSQDRGAPETQYF.